One and the same sample provided the 20 T cell receptor beta chains below, sequenced in a study of beta chain features in type 1 diabetes. What was sequenced were expressed TCRB transcripts, since all of the isolated RNA had been reverse transcribed. The protocol was immunoSEQ multiplex PCR, while the TCRdb copy is restricted to in-frame clones and leaves out a portion. Here the sample spans under 400,000 clones, around 12% being singletons. Points from the study as a whole: TCRB CDR3s were moderately but significantly shorter in Type 1 diabetes patients in all four CD4+ subsets.

Which antigens these TCRs recognize remains unknown. Sequencing used naive CD4+ T cells from blood. These receptors all stem from a woman under 30 with type 1 diabetes.

The chain employs TRBV7-2 and TRBJ2-1, with unresolved D. V shed 8 bases and J shed 4 bases, with 6 bases lying between them. CDR3 size: 11 residues. Germline values: CDR1 SGHTA, CDR2 FQGNSA. CDR3 DNA: TGTGCCAGCGGGCTTTACAATGAGCAGTTCTTC. Its translation: CASGLYNEQFF. Combining the CDR3 with reference TRBV7-2 and TRBJ2-1 gives the whole variable domain GAGVSQSPSNKVTEKGKDVELRCDPISGHTALYWYRQSLGQGLEFLIYFQGNSAPDKSGLPSDRFSAERTGGSVSTLTIQRTQQEDSAVYLCASGLYNEQFFGPGTRLTVL.

This clone was seen more than once but under ten times. The rearrangement joins TRBV5-6 to TRBJ2-5, with a possible D match to TRBD2 (5 bases). The CDR3 has 12 residues. Germline V CDR1 and CDR2: SGHDT, YYEEEE. Trimming cost V 0 bases and J 7 bases, with 7 bases left between them. Here the CDR3 reads CASSLAAGTQYF. Here the CDR3 DNA reads TGTGCCAGCAGCTTGGCCGCGGGGACCCAGTACTTC.

This clone was seen a handful of times. CDR3 nucleotide sequence: TGTGCCAGTAGTTCGACTAGCGGGAGGTACTCTGGGGCCAACGTCCTGACTTTC. Residues: CASSSTSGRYSGANVLTF. V and J are TRBV19 and TRBJ2-6; 13 bases align to TRBD2. Looked up from germline, CDR1 is LNHDA and CDR2 is SQIVND (reference sequence). The ends lost 5 bases at V and 0 bases at J; junction bases unmatched: 4. CDR3 length: 18 amino acids.

The chain recombines TRBV5-6 with TRBJ2-3; the D gene is possibly TRBD2 (6 bases). Trimming left V 4 bases short and J 0 bases short, with 9 bases between. The CDR3 length is 14 residues. Looked up from germline, CDR1 is SGHDT and CDR2 is YYEEEE. The CDR3 is CASSPGLSTDTQYF. The CDR3 DNA sequence: TGTGCCAGCAGCCCGGGACTGAGCACAGATACGCAGTATTTT.

About this clone: The sample has other DNA sequences that encode this CDR3 too. The chain recombines TRBV7-2 with TRBJ2-7; D gene uncertain. Germline lookup yields CDR1 SGHTA and CDR2 FQGNSA. V dropped 5 bases and J dropped 1 base, with 6 bases sitting between them. The CDR3 sequence is 12 residues long. The CDR3: CASSLSSYEQYF. The CDR3 region has the DNA TGTGCCAGCAGCCTCAGTTCCTACGAGCAGTACTTC.

This sequence joins TRBV6-1 and TRBJ2-3; TRBD2 agrees at 9 bases. Trimming took 7 bases from V and 0 from J; bases not matched to a gene: 5. From germline, CDR1 is MNHNS and CDR2 SASEGT. The CDR3 has 15 amino acids. This chain's CDR3 is CASNILAGSTDTQYF. CDR3 bases: TGTGCCAGCAACATCCTAGCGGGGAGCACAGATACGCAGTATTTT.

This clone was counted between two and nine times. This rearrangement joins TRBV6-5 to TRBJ2-7; tentatively, D is TRBD1 (6 bases). Trimming cost V 9 bases and J 6 bases, with 18 bases left between them. The CDR3 runs 13 residues. The germline V gene encodes CDR1 MNHEY and CDR2 SVGAGI. Here the CDR3 DNA reads TGTGCCAGTTACCCGAACAGGGCCTCCGAGCAGTACTTC. Translated, it gives CASYPNRASEQYF.

This clone showed up just a few times. The chain couples TRBV9 to TRBJ2-3; TRBD2 agrees at 9 bases. The germline gives CDR1 SGDLS, CDR2 YYNGEE. The CDR3 extends over 17 amino acids. V shed 0 bases and J 0 bases; nucleotides not matched to a gene: 5. The CDR3 is CASSVASSGASTDTQYF. The CDR3 DNA follows: TGTGCCAGCAGCGTAGCTTCTAGCGGGGCTAGCACAGATACGCAGTATTTT.

The table lists this clone with a few counts. The chain combines TRBV5-4 with TRBJ2-5; D may be TRBD2 (6 bases). The V gene lost 0 bases and the J gene lost 4 bases, with 10 bases spanning the gap. The V gene's germline CDR1 is SGHNT and CDR2 YYREEE (reference sequence). The CDR3 runs 14 residues. As DNA, the CDR3 is TGTGCCAGCAGCTTGGACTCCGGGAGAGAGACCCAGTACTTC. Its protein product is CASSLDSGRETQYF.

This clone came up a few times. The genes are TRBV4-3 and TRBJ1-1, with D tentatively TRBD1 (5 bases). V was shortened by 1 base and J by 0 bases, with 12 bases between the two germline ends. The CDR3 covers 16 residues. Germline V gives CDR1 LGHNA, CDR2 YSLEER. For the CDR3, the DNA is TGCGCCAGCAGCCAAGGTGAGAGACAGATGAACACTGAAGCTTTCTTT. Its protein is CASSQGERQMNTEAFF.

The gene calls are TRBV6-5 and TRBJ2-3; D uncertain. Trimming took off 4 bases at V and 0 bases at J, with 5 bases between the two ends. The CDR3 spans 13 residues. Germline V gene data show CDR1 as MNHEY and CDR2 as SVGAGI. CDR3 sequence reads: CASSSPSTDTQYF. The CDR3 DNA sequence: TGTGCCAGCAGTTCTCCTAGCACAGATACGCAGTATTTT.

A few counts support this clone. The chain uses TRBV6-6 and TRBJ2-1; 11 bases map to TRBD2. Germline V CDR1 and CDR2: MNHNY, SVGAGI (reference sequence). The length of the CDR3 is 14 residues. V was clipped by 2 bases and J by 7 bases; unmatched bases: 1. The CDR3 protein is CASSYGTSGNEQFF. CDR3 DNA sequence: TGTGCCAGCAGTTACGGGACTAGCGGTAATGAGCAGTTCTTC.

This clone was seen only once. The chain employs TRBV7-2 and TRBJ2-7, with D perhaps TRBD2 (6 bases). Germline V gene lookup returns CDR1 SGHTA and CDR2 FQGNSA. The ends were cut back, 6 bases at V and 4 bases at J, with 19 bases in the middle. The CDR3 extends over 15 amino acids. The CDR3 is CASSNTGLSSYEQYF. CDR3 DNA: TGTGCCAGCAGTAACACGGGACTTTCTTCTTACGAGCAGTACTTC.

The V gene is TRBV30, the J gene TRBJ1-4, with D perhaps matching TRBD1 (5 bases). CDR1 and CDR2 (germline): GTSNPN, SVGIG (reference sequence). V gave up 4 bases and J gave up 8 bases, with 14 bases separating them. The CDR3 runs 13 residues. In DNA form, the CDR3 reads TGTGCCTGGACGGGGGGGATGGGGGAAAAACTGTTTTTT. It codes for CAWTGGMGEKLFF.

V and J are TRBV30 and TRBJ2-7, with a weak D call TRBD2 (5 bases). The CDR3 totals 12 residues. Per germline, CDR1 GTSNPN and CDR2 SVGIG (reference sequence). The V end was cut by 4 bases, the J end by 7 bases, with 14 bases between. The CDR3 DNA follows: TGTGCCTGGACCCGGAGGTTGGGTGAGCAGTACTTC. Translation: CAWTRRLGEQYF.

This clone has just a few counts. The chain joins TRBV5-1 to TRBJ2-7; 9 bases match TRBD1. The CDR3 is made up of 14 amino acids. CDR1 is SGHRS, CDR2 YFSETQ, per germline. V lost 4 bases to trimming and J lost 5 bases; unmatched junction nucleotides: 7. This CDR3 reads CASSPGTGMNEQYF. For the CDR3, the DNA is TGCGCCAGCAGCCCCGGGACAGGGATGAACGAGCAGTACTTC.

This clone was counted only a few times. This chain uses TRBV4-3 with TRBJ2-7; a weak D match, TRBD1 (5 bases). V lost 3 bases and J 0 bases, leaving 12 bases between the germline ends. This CDR3 contains 15 residues. The V gene's germline CDR1 is LGHNA and CDR2 YSLEER. CDR3 sequence reads: CASSHEDKGSYEQYF. CDR3 in DNA: TGCGCCAGCAGCCACGAGGACAAAGGCTCCTACGAGCAGTACTTC.

The chain is built from TRBV7-9 and TRBJ1-5, with D maybe TRBD1 (6 bases). V lost 3 bases to trimming and J lost 6 bases, with 9 bases between them. CDR1 and CDR2 from the germline V gene are SEHNR and FQNEAQ (reference sequence). CDR3 length equals 13 residues. CDR3 sequence: CASSLLGGQPQHF. In DNA, the CDR3 is TGTGCCAGCAGCTTGTTAGGGGGTCAGCCCCAGCATTTT.

This clone was detected only a few times. The chain is built from TRBV7-2 and TRBJ2-7; 8 nucleotides align to TRBD1. There are 13 residues in the CDR3. V lost 4 bases to trimming and J lost 1 base; unmatched junction nucleotides: 0. Germline V lookup: CDR1 SGHTA, CDR2 FQGNSA. The CDR3 coding sequence is TGTGCCAGCAGCTGGGACAGGTCCTACGAGCAGTACTTC. As protein: CASSWDRSYEQYF.

The rearrangement links TRBV2 to TRBJ2-4; 11 bases are a match to TRBD2. Germline assignment: CDR1 SNHLY and CDR2 FYNNEI. The V segment lost 8 bases and the J segment 6 bases; nucleotides outside the gene matches: 0. The CDR3 loop spans 12 amino acids. CDR3 sequence (DNA): TGTGCCAGCCTAGCGGGGGGAAACATTCAGTACTTC. Translation: CASLAGGNIQYF.